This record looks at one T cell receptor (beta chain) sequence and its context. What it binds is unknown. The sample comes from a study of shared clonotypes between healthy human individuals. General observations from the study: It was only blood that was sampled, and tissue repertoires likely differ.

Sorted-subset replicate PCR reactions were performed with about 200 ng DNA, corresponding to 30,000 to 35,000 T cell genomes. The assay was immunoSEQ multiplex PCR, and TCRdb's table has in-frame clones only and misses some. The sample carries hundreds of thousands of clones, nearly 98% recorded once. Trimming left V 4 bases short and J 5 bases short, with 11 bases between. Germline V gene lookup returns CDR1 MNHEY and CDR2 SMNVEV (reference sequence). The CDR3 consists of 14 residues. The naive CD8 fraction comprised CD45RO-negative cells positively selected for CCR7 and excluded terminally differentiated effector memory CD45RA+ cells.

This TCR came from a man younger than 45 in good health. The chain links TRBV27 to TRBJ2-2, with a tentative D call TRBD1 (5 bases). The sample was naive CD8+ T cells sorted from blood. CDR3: CASSWVRDTGELFF. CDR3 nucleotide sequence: TGTGCCAGCAGTTGGGTCAGGGATACCGGGGAGCTGTTTTTT.